A selection of T cell receptor beta chains follows, all from one sample in a study of CD8 T cells in Susac syndrome. TCRdb redid the calling of the immunoSEQ multiplex PCR reads with MiXCR, one entry per CDR3 protein. The sample has 150,000 to 200,000 distinct CDR3 sequences; around 94% are singletons. Sequencing was carried out using CD4+ T cells from PBMCs. The receptors stem from a human donor with Susac syndrome. The CDR3 runs from the conserved cysteine through the conserved F or W. D genes are given only for firm matches. Clone size is given for some rows only: seen once, a few or many times, or a class if the clone is expanded.

V gene	J gene	clone size	D gene	CDR3 DNA	CDR3 protein
TRBV5-6	TRBJ1-5	.	.	TGTGCCAGCAGCTTGTACGGGGGGGGCAATCAGCCCCAGCATTTT	CASSLYGGGNQPQHF
TRBV20-1	TRBJ2-7	once	.	TGCAGTGCTAGTTTAATTGGACAGCGGGCAGTCTACGAGCAGTACTTC	CSASLIGQRAVYEQYF
TRBV6-5	TRBJ2-7	.	.	TGTGCCAGCAGTTACTCGAGAGGGAGGTTGGGCTACGAGCAGTACTTC	CASSYSRGRLGYEQYF
TRBV30	TRBJ1-5	.	.	TGTGCCTGGAGTGGGCAGGGGCTCTATAGCAATCAGCCCCAGCATTTT	CAWSGQGLYSNQPQHF
TRBV29-1	TRBJ1-5	.	.	TGCAGCGTTGACTGGGGGCTGGGTCAGCCCCAGCATTTT	CSVDWGLGQPQHF
TRBV3-1	TRBJ1-3	.	.	TGTGCCAGCAGCCCGAAGTCAGGCACCATATATTTT	CASSPKSGTIYF
TRBV27	TRBJ1-2	.	.	TGTGCCAGCAGGGTGGCGTGGCGGACGGCCGGCTACACCTTC	CASRVAWRTAGYTF
TRBV9	TRBJ2-1	.	.	TGTGCCAGCAGCGTAGCGGGTAATCGCAATGAGCAGTTCTTC	CASSVAGNRNEQFF
TRBV3-1	TRBJ1-2	.	.	TGTGCCAGCAGCCAAGGAGGGGGAGGCGGGGTCTATGGCTACACCTTC	CASSQGGGGGVYGYTF
TRBV28	TRBJ2-5	.	.	TGTGCCAGCAGCCCCGAGTGGGGGCGCGAGACCCAGTACTTC	CASSPEWGRETQYF
TRBV28	TRBJ1-5	.	TRBD1	TGTGCCAGCAGTTCCTCCGGGACAGGGTATCAGCCCCAGCATTTT	CASSSSGTGYQPQHF
TRBV19	TRBJ1-2	.	.	TGTGCCAGTAGTCCCCGCCTCGGGGGCGAGGGCTATGGCTACACCTTC	CASSPRLGGEGYGYTF
TRBV7-2	TRBJ1-4	.	.	TGTGCCAGCAGCTCCCGGGTAGAGACTAATGAAAAACTGTTTTTT	CASSSRVETNEKLFF
TRBV5-1	TRBJ1-2	.	TRBD1	TGCGCCAGCAGCTTGGAGGGACAGGGCAAAGGAGGCTACACCTTC	CASSLEGQGKGGYTF
TRBV4-2	TRBJ2-2	.	TRBD1	TGTGCCAGCAGCCAGTCGGGACAGGGGATAGGGGAGCTGTTTTTT	CASSQSGQGIGELFF
TRBV29-1	TRBJ1-2	.	.	TGCAGCGTTGAAGCTGGGACGGACCTTGAGGGCTACACCTTC	CSVEAGTDLEGYTF
TRBV6-6	TRBJ1-5	.	.	TGTGCCAGCAGTTACTCAGGCAGGGTGGATCAGCCCCAGCATTTT	CASSYSGRVDQPQHF
TRBV24-1	TRBJ2-2	.	.	TGTGCCACCAGTGATCAGCTCACCGGGGAGCTGTTTTTT	CATSDQLTGELFF
TRBV5-1	TRBJ1-6	.	TRBD1	TGCGCCAGCAGCTTAAGCGGAGACAGGGAGGCATCACCCCTCCACTTT	CASSLSGDREASPLHF
TRBV5-1	TRBJ2-3	once	.	TGCGCCAGCAGCCAGATCACAGATACGCAGTATTTT	CASSQITDTQYF
TRBV4-2	TRBJ2-3	.	.	TGTGCCAGCAGCCAAGGCGTCTTACGGACAGATACGCAGTATTTT	CASSQGVLRTDTQYF
TRBV29-1	TRBJ2-5	.	.	TGCAGCGTTGAAGGGGGTCCTCAAGAGACCCAGTACTTC	CSVEGGPQETQYF
TRBV28	TRBJ2-1	.	.	TGTGCCAGCAGCCCCAGAAGGCTGTCCTACAATGAGCAGTTCTTC	CASSPRRLSYNEQFF
TRBV7-2	TRBJ1-1	.	.	TGTGCCAGCAGCTTAGGATGGGAAGCTTTCTTT	CASSLGWEAFF
TRBV6-6	TRBJ1-1	.	.	TGTGCCAGCAGTTACCCCCGAGCTCGGGGGACTGAAGCTTTCTTT	CASSYPRARGTEAFF
TRBV19	TRBJ2-2	.	.	TGTGCCAGTAGTACCTGGGCGAGCGGGGAGCTGTTTTTT	CASSTWASGELFF
TRBV5-4	TRBJ2-7	.	.	TGTGCCAGCAGCACCAGGGAACGGTCCTACGAGCAGTACTTC	CASSTRERSYEQYF
TRBV15	TRBJ1-2	.	.	TGTGCCACCAGCAGAGATAGGCGGGGCTACACCTTC	CATSRDRRGYTF
TRBV18	TRBJ2-3	.	.	TGTGCCAGCTCACCGGGGTTTAGCACAGATACGCAGTATTTT	CASSPGFSTDTQYF
TRBV12-3/TRBV12-4	TRBJ2-7	.	.	TGTGCCAGCAGGATCGGGAGATCGTACGAGCAGTACTTC	CASRIGRSYEQYF
TRBV5-6	TRBJ1-2	.	TRBD1	TGTGCCAGCAGCCCCCGGACAGGCGCCACCTATGGCTACACCTTC	CASSPRTGATYGYTF
TRBV5-1	TRBJ2-3	.	.	TGCGCCAGCAGCGAAGGGCAAGATACGCAGTATTTT	CASSEGQDTQYF
TRBV5-4	TRBJ2-5	.	.	TGTGCCAGCAGCTTGTATGCCGAGACCCAGTACTTC	CASSLYAETQYF
TRBV28	TRBJ2-7	.	TRBD2	TGTGCCAGCAGTTTTTTACTAGCGGCGCGCGAGCAGTACTTC	CASSFLLAAREQYF
TRBV28	TRBJ2-2	.	.	TGTGCCAGCAGAGATATTAGCGGGGAGCTGTTTTTT	CASRDISGELFF
TRBV2	TRBJ2-3	.	.	TGTGCCAGCAAACAAGGGTTGGGCACAGATACGCAGTATTTT	CASKQGLGTDTQYF
TRBV6-6	TRBJ2-3	once	.	TGTGCCAGCCAAACGCGGGACCCTAGCACAGATACGCAGTATTTT	CASQTRDPSTDTQYF
TRBV30	TRBJ2-3	.	.	TGTGCCTGGGGCCGGAGGAGCACAGATACGCAGTATTTT	CAWGRRSTDTQYF
TRBV28	TRBJ2-6	.	TRBD1	TGTGCCAGCACCGGGACAGGCGTCTCTGGGGCCAACGTCCTGACTTTC	CASTGTGVSGANVLTF
TRBV7-9	TRBJ2-2	.	TRBD1	TGTGCCAGCAGCCCCCCCCGTGGACAGGGGAACACCGGGGAGCTGTTTTTT	CASSPPRGQGNTGELFF